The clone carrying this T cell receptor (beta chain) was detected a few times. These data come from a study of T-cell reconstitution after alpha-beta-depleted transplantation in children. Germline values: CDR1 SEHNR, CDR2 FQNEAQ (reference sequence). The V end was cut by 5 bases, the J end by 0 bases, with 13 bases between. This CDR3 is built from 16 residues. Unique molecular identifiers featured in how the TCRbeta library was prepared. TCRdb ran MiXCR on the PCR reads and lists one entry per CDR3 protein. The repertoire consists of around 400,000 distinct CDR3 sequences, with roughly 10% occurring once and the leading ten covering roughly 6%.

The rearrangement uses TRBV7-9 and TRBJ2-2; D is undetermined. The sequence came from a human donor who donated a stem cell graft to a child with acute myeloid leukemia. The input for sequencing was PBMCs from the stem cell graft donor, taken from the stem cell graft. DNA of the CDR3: TGTGCCAGCAGCCCCCGGGCCTTAACGAACACCGGGGAGCTGTTTTTT. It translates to CASSPRALTNTGELFF.